These 3 T cell receptor beta chains originate from one sample sequenced in a study of human T cells and chemical hapten exposure. One entry per CDR3 protein, called by TCRdb with MiXCR from the RACE reads. The table has about 110,000 distinct CDR3 sequences, 30% to 35% seen once. The time point is: patch test 3, about 24 weeks after DPC sensitization. Indicated treatment: therapeutic diphenylcyclopropenone sensitization with weekly scalp DPC. The input for sequencing was whole blood, taken in connection with sensitization to the hapten diphenylcyclopropenone (DPC). The receptors here all came from a man aged 40-49 years with alopecia areata. Some clones in this sample may be carry-over from other donors' samples.

This clonotype appeared a single time. CDR3 nucleotides: TGTGCCAGCAGCTTGGGCGGGAGGACCCTATGGGAGCAGTACGTC. Protein: CASSLGGRTLWEQYV. V usage is TRBV11-3 and J usage is TRBJ2-7; 8 bases fit TRBD2. V was pared by 3 bases and J by 7 bases, with 11 bases of the junction left unmatched. The CDR3 has 15 amino acids. Germline V gives CDR1 SGHNT, CDR2 YENEEA.

The sample holds a few counts of this clonotype. This rearrangement joins TRBV28 to TRBJ2-4; 13 bases agree with TRBD2. CDR1 and CDR2 (germline): MDHEN, SYDVKM. There are 18 residues in the CDR3. The trim removed 5 bases at V and 0 bases at J, leaving 7 bases unmatched. The CDR3 is CASSPVGLAGSAKNIQYF. The DNA for the CDR3 is TGTGCCAGCAGTCCCGTGGGACTAGCGGGATCAGCCAAAAACATTCAGTACTTC.

This chain uses TRBV14 with TRBJ2-2; no definite D call. In germline, CDR1 is SGHDN, CDR2 FVKESK. V shed 4 bases and J shed 7 bases, with 19 bases lying between them. The CDR3 is 16 residues long. This CDR3 reads CASSLLRGKYGGELFF. Written as DNA, the CDR3 is TGTGCCAGCAGCCTACTGCGTGGCAAATACGGCGGGGAGCTGTTTTTT. The full variable domain, completed using reference TRBV14 and TRBJ2-2, is EAGVTQFPSHSVIEKGQTVTLRCDPISGHDNLYWYRRVMGKEIKFLLHFVKESKQDESGMPNNRFLAERTGGTYSTLKVQPAELEDSGVYFCASSLLRGKYGGELFFGEGSRLTVL.